Detailed here is one T cell receptor beta chain. A clone one base away is much larger, so this may be a read error. During its preparation, the TCRbeta library received unique molecular identifiers. TCRdb processed the PCR reads anew with MiXCR; each CDR3 protein has one entry. The sample lists about 610,000 distinct CDR3 sequences, roughly a tenth seen once, with less than 5% in the top ten. The source of the sample is a study of T-cell reconstitution after alpha-beta-depleted transplantation in children. Trimming removed 3 bases from V and 3 bases from J; junction bases left unmatched: 3. Germline CDR1 GTSNPN, CDR2 SVGIG (reference sequence). The CDR3 length is 14 residues.

The specimen comprised PBMCs from the stem cell graft donor, sampled from the stem cell graft. The rearrangement uses TRBV30 and TRBJ2-2; 8 bases agree with TRBD1. The TCR sequence derives from a human donor who donated a stem cell graft to a child with acute myeloid leukemia. The CDR3 nucleotides are TGTGCCTGGAGGGACAGGGCGCACACCGGGGAGCTGTTTTTT. As protein: CAWRDRAHTGELFF.